These T cell receptor beta chains were read from a single sample in a study of Ad26.COV2.S vaccination and SARS-CoV-2 variants. Profiled with immunoSEQ multiplex PCR; TCRdb holds only in-frame clones, not every one. The table lists fewer than 500,000 clones, about 88% of them singletons. The specimen comprised peripheral blood, sampled in a trial of Ad26.COV2.S vaccine versus placebo. The source is a person aged 18-60 years who received the Ad26.COV2.S COVID-19 vaccine or a placebo. The CDR3 runs from the conserved cysteine through the conserved F or W. D genes are given only for firm matches. Size values are once, few and many counts, or a class for expanded clones, and some rows have none.

>TRBV30|12|.|.|TRBJ2-2
CAWSQNTGELFF
TGTGCCTGGAGTCAGAACACCGGGGAGCTGTTTTTT
>TRBV7-2|15|.|.|TRBJ2-1
CASSLGPSGYNEQFF
TGTGCCAGCAGCTTAGGACCGAGCGGGTACAATGAGCAGTTCTTC
>TRBV5-1|13|.|.|TRBJ2-3
CASRIPRTDTQYF
TGCGCCAGCAGGATCCCCCGCACAGATACGCAGTATTTT
>TRBV19|14|.|.|TRBJ1-3
CASSMRGRGNTIYF
TGTGCCAGTAGTATGAGAGGGCGCGGAAACACCATATATTTT
>TRBV4-2|17|.|.|TRBJ2-5
CASSPSTLPGHQETQYF
TGTGCCAGCAGCCCATCCACCCTTCCGGGACATCAAGAGACCCAGTACTTC
>TRBV18|13|.|few|TRBJ1-5
CASSPGTNQPQHF
TGTGCCAGCTCACCAGGGACCAATCAGCCCCAGCATTTT
>TRBV15|16|.|.|TRBJ1-2
CATSRAPGPQGGHYTF
TGTGCCACCAGCAGAGCCCCTGGCCCCCAGGGAGGTCACTACACCTTC
>TRBV5-1|15|.|.|TRBJ1-1
CASSLFALGSTEAFF
TGCGCCAGCAGCTTATTTGCCCTGGGAAGCACTGAAGCTTTCTTT
>TRBV7-3|16|.|once|TRBJ2-2
CASSLRGHPGNGELFF
TGTGCCAGCAGCTTAAGGGGTCATCCGGGTAACGGGGAGCTGTTTTTT
>TRBV13|15|TRBD1|.|TRBJ1-1
CASSIMTGGNTEAFF
TGTGCCAGCAGCATTATGACAGGGGGAAACACTGAAGCTTTCTTT
>TRBV3-1/TRBV3-2|14|TRBD1|.|TRBJ1-2
CASSQATGAYGYTF
TGTGCCAGCAGCCAAGCCACAGGGGCCTATGGCTACACCTTC
>TRBV30|12|.|few|TRBJ1-2
CAWTPANYGYTF
TGTGCCTGGACACCCGCTAACTATGGCTACACCTTC
>TRBV3-1/TRBV3-2|16|.|.|TRBJ1-2
CASSHPRAGDQYGYTF
TGTGCCAGCAGCCACCCTAGGGCGGGGGATCAGTATGGCTACACCTTC
>TRBV9|15|.|.|TRBJ2-3
CASSMNTGFTDTQYF
TGTGCCAGCAGCATGAACACGGGGTTTACAGATACGCAGTATTTT
>TRBV11-3|16|TRBD2|.|TRBJ2-5
CASSHGLAGGVETQYF
TGTGCCAGCAGCCACGGACTAGCGGGGGGGGTCGAGACCCAGTACTTC
>TRBV29-1|13|.|few|TRBJ2-4
CSVESLFQNIQYF
TGCAGCGTTGAATCCCTCTTCCAAAACATTCAGTACTTC
>TRBV5-5|13|.|.|TRBJ2-2
CASSPTGGGELFF
TGTGCCAGCAGCCCAACTGGGGGCGGGGAGCTGTTTTTT
>TRBV29-1|13|TRBD1|.|TRBJ2-6
CSVQWTGSNVLTF
TGCAGCGTTCAATGGACAGGATCCAACGTCCTGACTTTC
>TRBV5-1|15|.|.|TRBJ2-1
CASSLGGRSYNEQFF
TGCGCCAGCAGCTTGGGGGGGCGCTCCTACAATGAGCAGTTCTTC
>TRBV7-8|16|TRBD2|.|TRBJ2-1
CASSFVPGLAGDEQFF
TGTGCCAGCAGCTTTGTACCGGGACTAGCGGGAGACGAGCAGTTCTTC
>TRBV9|12|.|.|TRBJ2-3
CASSKGGDTQYF
TGTGCCAGCAGTAAAGGCGGGGATACGCAGTATTTT
>TRBV28|14|.|.|TRBJ1-1
CASNPRTANTEAFF
TGTGCCAGCAACCCCCGAACGGCGAACACTGAAGCTTTCTTT